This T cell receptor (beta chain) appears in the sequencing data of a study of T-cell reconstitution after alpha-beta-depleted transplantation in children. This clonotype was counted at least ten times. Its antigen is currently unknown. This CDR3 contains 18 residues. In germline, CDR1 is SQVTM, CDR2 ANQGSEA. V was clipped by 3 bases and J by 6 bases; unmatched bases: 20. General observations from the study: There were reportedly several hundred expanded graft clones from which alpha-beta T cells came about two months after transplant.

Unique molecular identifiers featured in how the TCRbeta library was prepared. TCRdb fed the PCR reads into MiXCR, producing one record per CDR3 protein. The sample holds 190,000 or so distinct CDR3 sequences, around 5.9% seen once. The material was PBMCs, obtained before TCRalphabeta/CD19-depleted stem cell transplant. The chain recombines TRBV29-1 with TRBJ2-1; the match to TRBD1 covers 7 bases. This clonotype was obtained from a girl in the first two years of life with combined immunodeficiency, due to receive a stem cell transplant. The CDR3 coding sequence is TGCAGCGTTGATGGCGACAGGGAGTACATTCCTGGGGGCAATGAGCAGTTCTTC. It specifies CSVDGDREYIPGGNEQFF.